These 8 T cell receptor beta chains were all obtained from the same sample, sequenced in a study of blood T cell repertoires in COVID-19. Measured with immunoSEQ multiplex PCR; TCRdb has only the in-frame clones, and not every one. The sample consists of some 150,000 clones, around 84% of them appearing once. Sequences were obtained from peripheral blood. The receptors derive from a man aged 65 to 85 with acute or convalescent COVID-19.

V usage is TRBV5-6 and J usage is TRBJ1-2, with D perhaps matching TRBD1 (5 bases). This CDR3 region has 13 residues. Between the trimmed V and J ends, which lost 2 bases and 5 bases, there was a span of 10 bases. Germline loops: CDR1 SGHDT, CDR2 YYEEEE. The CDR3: CASSLSGLYGYTF. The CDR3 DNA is TGTGCCAGCAGCTTATCGGGACTGTATGGCTACACCTTC.

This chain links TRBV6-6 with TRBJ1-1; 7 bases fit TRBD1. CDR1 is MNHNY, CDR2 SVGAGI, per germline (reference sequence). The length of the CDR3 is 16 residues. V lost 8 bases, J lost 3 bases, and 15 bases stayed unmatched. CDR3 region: CASSSTGSNPDTEAFF. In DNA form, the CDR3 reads TGTGCCAGCTCCTCGACAGGGTCCAACCCAGACACTGAAGCTTTCTTT.

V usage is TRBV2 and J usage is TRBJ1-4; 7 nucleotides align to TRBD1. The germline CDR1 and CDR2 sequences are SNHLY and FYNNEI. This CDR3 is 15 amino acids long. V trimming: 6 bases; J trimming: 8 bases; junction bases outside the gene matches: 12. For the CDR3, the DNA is TGTGCCAGCAGACCCGTACAGGGGAACTGGGAAAAACTGTTTTTT. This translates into CASRPVQGNWEKLFF. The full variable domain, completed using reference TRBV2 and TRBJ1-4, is EPEVTQTPSHQVTQMGQEVILRCVPISNHLYFYWYRQILGQKVEFLVSFYNNEISEKSEIFDDQFSVERPDGSNFTLKIRSTKLEDSAMYFCASRPVQGNWEKLFFGSGTQLSVL.

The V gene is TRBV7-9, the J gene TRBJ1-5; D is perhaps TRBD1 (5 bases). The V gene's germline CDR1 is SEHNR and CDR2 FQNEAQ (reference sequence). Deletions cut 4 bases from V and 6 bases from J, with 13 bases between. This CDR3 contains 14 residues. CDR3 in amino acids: CASSWGGKGQPQHF. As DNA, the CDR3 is TGTGCCAGCAGCTGGGGCGGCAAGGGTCAGCCCCAGCATTTT.

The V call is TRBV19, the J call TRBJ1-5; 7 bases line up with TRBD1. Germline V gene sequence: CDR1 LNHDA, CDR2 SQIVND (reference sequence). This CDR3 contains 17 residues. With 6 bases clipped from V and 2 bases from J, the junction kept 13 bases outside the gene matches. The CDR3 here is CASSPTFDRAGNQPQHF. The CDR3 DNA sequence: TGTGCCAGTAGCCCCACCTTCGACAGGGCGGGCAATCAGCCCCAGCATTTT.

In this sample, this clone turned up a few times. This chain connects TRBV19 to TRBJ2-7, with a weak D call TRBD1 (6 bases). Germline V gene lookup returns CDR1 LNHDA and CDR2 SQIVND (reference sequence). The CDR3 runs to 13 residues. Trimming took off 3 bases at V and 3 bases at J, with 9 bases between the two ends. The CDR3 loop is CASSINRDYEQYF. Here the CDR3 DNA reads TGTGCCAGTAGTATCAACAGGGACTACGAGCAGTACTTC.

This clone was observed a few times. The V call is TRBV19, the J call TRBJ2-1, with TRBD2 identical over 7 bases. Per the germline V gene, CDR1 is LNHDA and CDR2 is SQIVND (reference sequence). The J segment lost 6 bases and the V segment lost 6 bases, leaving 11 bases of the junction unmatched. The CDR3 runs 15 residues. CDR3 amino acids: CASSPRGGSGNEQFF. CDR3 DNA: TGTGCCAGTAGCCCTAGGGGCGGGAGTGGCAATGAGCAGTTCTTC.

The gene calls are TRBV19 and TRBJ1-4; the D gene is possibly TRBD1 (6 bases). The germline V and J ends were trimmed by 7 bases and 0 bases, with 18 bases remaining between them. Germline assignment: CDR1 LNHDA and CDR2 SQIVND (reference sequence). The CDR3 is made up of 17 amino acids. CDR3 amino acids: CASNHRGAAATNEKLFF. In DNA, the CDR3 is TGTGCCAGTAATCATCGGGGGGCGGCGGCAACTAATGAAAAACTGTTTTTT.